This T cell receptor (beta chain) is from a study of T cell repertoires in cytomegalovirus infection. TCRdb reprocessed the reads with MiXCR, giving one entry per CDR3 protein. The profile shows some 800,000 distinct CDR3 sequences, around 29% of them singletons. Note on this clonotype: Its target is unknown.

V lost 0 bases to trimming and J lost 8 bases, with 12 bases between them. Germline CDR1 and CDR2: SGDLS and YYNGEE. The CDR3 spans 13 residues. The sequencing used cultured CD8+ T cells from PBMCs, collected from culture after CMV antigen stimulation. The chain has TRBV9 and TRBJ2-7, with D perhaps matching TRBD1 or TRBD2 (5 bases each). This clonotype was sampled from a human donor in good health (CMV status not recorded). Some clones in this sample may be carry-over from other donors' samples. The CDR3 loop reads CASSVVPGAQQYV. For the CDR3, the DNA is TGTGCCAGCAGCGTAGTCCCCGGGGCCCAGCAGTACGTC.